Below are 32 T cell receptor beta chains sequenced from a single sample in a study of T-cell memory formation after mild COVID-19. In TCRdb, the 5' RACE reads were re-called with MiXCR into one record per CDR3 protein. Here the sample spans fewer than 140,000 distinct CDR3 sequences, 15% to 20% being singletons. Material for sequencing was PBMCs or a T cell subset sorted from them (not recorded which). The receptors here all came from an adult woman who had mild COVID-19 (a few samples of this study predate the infection). Cell type and time point are not known.

This rearrangement joins TRBV7-6 to TRBJ2-1, with 9 nucleotides matching TRBD1. This CDR3 is built from 16 residues. Germline trimming cut 4 bases from V and 2 bases from J; bases unmatched to any gene: 6. The germline V gene encodes CDR1 SGHVS and CDR2 FNYEAQ. The DNA of the CDR3 is TGTGCCAGCAGCTCAAGGACAGGGGACACCTACAATGAGCAGTTCTTC. Amino acids: CASSSRTGDTYNEQFF.

This clonotype was counted once. V usage is TRBV13 and J usage is TRBJ2-7, with D perhaps TRBD1 (6 bases). V was trimmed by 5 bases and J by 2 bases, leaving 13 bases between them. CDR3 length: 14 amino acids. From germline, CDR1 is PRHDT and CDR2 FYEKMQ (reference sequence). This CDR3 is CASSVRQAAYEQYF. For the CDR3, the DNA is TGTGCCAGCAGCGTGAGACAGGCCGCCTACGAGCAGTACTTC.

V usage is TRBV7-8 and J usage is TRBJ2-6; the D is unclear. CDR1 and CDR2 (germline): SGHVS, FQNEAQ. The CDR3 has 14 amino acids. V was shortened by 5 bases and J by 12 bases, with 17 bases between the two germline ends. The CDR3, as DNA: TGTGCCAGCAGCACAAAGTCCCCCTGGGGCGTCCTGACTTTC. Protein product: CASSTKSPWGVLTF.

The chain recombines TRBV12-3 or TRBV12-4 with TRBJ1-4; no definite D call. The CDR3 totals 14 residues. The germline V and J ends were trimmed by 5 bases and 5 bases, with 12 bases remaining between them. CDR3 sequence reads: CASSPTASNEKLFF. The DNA for the CDR3 is TGTGCCAGCAGTCCTACAGCCTCGAATGAAAAACTGTTTTTT.

The chain links TRBV13 to TRBJ1-5; D not certain. Trimming shortened V by 5 bases and J by 2 bases, and 7 bases separated the two germline ends. This CDR3 contains 13 residues. Germline-derived CDR1 and CDR2 are PRHDT and FYEKMQ (reference sequence). The CDR3 DNA reads TGTGCCAGCAGCCCGTCGGGCAATCAGCCCCAGCATTTT. Amino acid sequence: CASSPSGNQPQHF.

The CDR3, as DNA: TGTGCCAGCAGCGTATCCGGGGACATTCAGCCCCAGCATTTT. It codes for CASSVSGDIQPQHF. The V call is TRBV9, the J call TRBJ1-5, with D perhaps matching TRBD1 (6 bases). Germline V gives CDR1 SGDLS, CDR2 YYNGEE. The CDR3 is made up of 14 amino acids. V gave up 1 base and J gave up 6 bases, with 11 bases separating them.

The CDR3 region has the DNA TGCAGTGCTAGATTTGGGACTGAAGCTTTCTTT. It specifies CSARFGTEAFF. V is TRBV20-1 and J is TRBJ1-1; D is uncertain. Germline V gene sequence: CDR1 DFQATT, CDR2 SNEGSKA (reference sequence). Trimming left V 2 bases short and J 5 bases short, with 6 bases between. The CDR3 length is 11 residues.

There are a few counts of this clonotype. This chain connects TRBV20-1 to TRBJ1-6; maybe TRBD1 (5 bases). The CDR3 consists of 15 residues. Trimming left V 6 bases short and J 7 bases short, with 19 bases between. Germline assignment: CDR1 DFQATT and CDR2 SNEGSKA (reference sequence). The CDR3, as DNA: TGCAGTGCAACACTGAAGGGGATTTCCAATTCACCCCTCCACTTT. Amino acid sequence: CSATLKGISNSPLHF.

This rearrangement joins TRBV15 to TRBJ2-7; 9 bases align to TRBD1. CDR3 length: 15 amino acids. V dropped 0 bases and J dropped 5; count of bases not matched to a gene: 5. From germline, CDR1 is LNHNV and CDR2 YYDKDF (reference sequence). Here the CDR3 reads CATSRDRDRDHEQYF. For the CDR3, the DNA is TGTGCCACCAGCAGAGATCGGGACAGGGACCACGAGCAGTACTTC.

This clonotype occurred many times. V gene TRBV9 combines with J gene TRBJ2-1; TRBD2 is a possible D gene (5 bases). The CDR3 totals 16 residues. From germline, CDR1 is SGDLS and CDR2 YYNGEE. The ends were cut back, 4 bases at V and 0 bases at J, with 14 bases in the middle. DNA for the CDR3: TGTGCCAGCAGCAACCCCAGCGGACTCTCCTACAATGAGCAGTTCTTC. It translates to CASSNPSGLSYNEQFF.

The chain carries TRBV5-1 and TRBJ1-6, with 10 nucleotides matching TRBD1. The germline V gene has CDR1 SGHRS and CDR2 YFSETQ. The ends lost 4 bases at V and 5 bases at J; junction bases unmatched: 9. This CDR3 contains 17 residues. The CDR3 coding sequence is TGCGCCAGCAGCCCCCTACCCGGGACAGGGGATAATTCACCCCTCCACTTT. It codes for CASSPLPGTGDNSPLHF.

The J gene is TRBJ2-1, the V gene TRBV4-3; D remains unclear. V lost 0 bases, J lost 4 bases, and 13 bases lay in between. Germline values: CDR1 LGHNA, CDR2 YSLEER. The CDR3 covers 16 residues. DNA of the CDR3: TGCGCCAGCAGCCAAGATGTGGAACAGAGGTACAATGAGCAGTTCTTC. Its translation: CASSQDVEQRYNEQFF.

This chain uses TRBV5-1 with TRBJ2-5; 10 bases map to TRBD1. The CDR3 has 15 amino acids. Looked up from germline, CDR1 is SGHRS and CDR2 is YFSETQ. The trim removed 4 bases at V and 5 bases at J, leaving 8 bases unmatched. CDR3: CASSTGQGIKETQYF. The CDR3 DNA is TGCGCCAGCAGCACGGGACAGGGGATTAAGGAGACCCAGTACTTC. Filled out from reference TRBV5-1 and TRBJ2-5, the complete variable domain reads KAGVTQTPRYLIKTRGQQVTLSCSPISGHRSVSWYQQTPGQGLQFLFEYFSETQRNKGNFPGRFSGRQFSNSRSEMNVSTLELGDSALYLCASSTGQGIKETQYFGPGTRLLVL.

The table lists this clonotype with a few counts. The V gene is TRBV29-1, the J gene TRBJ2-2; 7 bases map to TRBD1. The V segment lost 4 bases and the J segment 6 bases; nucleotides outside the gene matches: 14. There are 16 residues in the CDR3. Germline CDR1 reads SQVTM; CDR2 reads ANQGSEA. CDR3 sequence reads: CSVAGTGQWYSGELFF. The CDR3 nucleotides read TGCAGCGTTGCCGGAACGGGACAGTGGTATTCCGGGGAGCTGTTTTTT.

This chain uses TRBV9 with TRBJ2-1; 12 positions match TRBD2. Germline V CDR1 and CDR2: SGDLS, YYNGEE. Trimming cost V 4 bases and J 5 bases; bases outside gene matches: 7. The CDR3 covers 16 residues. The CDR3 here is CASSFRTSGNHNEQFF. The CDR3 DNA sequence: TGTGCCAGCAGCTTTCGGACTAGCGGGAACCACAATGAGCAGTTCTTC.

Regarding this clonotype: One end of the junction varies from germline; a read error may be responsible. The chain is built from TRBV2 and TRBJ1-3; a weak D match, TRBD1 (6 bases). Germline V gene sequence: CDR1 SNHLY, CDR2 FYNNEI. This CDR3 has 15 residues. In nucleotides, the CDR3 is TGTGCCAGCAGAGAGGGGACACTGTCTGGAAAAACCATATATTTT. It yields the protein CASREGTLSGKTIYF.

This clonotype has more than one count but fewer than ten. J is TRBJ2-1 and V is TRBV4-1, with 14 bases that match TRBD2. CDR3 length: 19 residues. CDR1 and CDR2 from the germline V gene are MGHRA and YSYEKL. Unmatched junction bases numbered 8, after V lost 4 bases and J lost 0 bases. The CDR3 region is CASSPLGGLAGDSYNEQFF. CDR3 coding DNA: TGCGCCAGCAGCCCCCTCGGGGGACTAGCGGGGGACTCCTACAATGAGCAGTTCTTC.

The table lists this clonotype with a few counts. The V and J genes are TRBV20-1 and TRBJ2-1; 7 nucleotides match TRBD1. CDR3 length: 11 residues. Germline lookup yields CDR1 DFQATT and CDR2 SNEGSKA (reference sequence). The V segment lost 6 bases and the J segment 8 bases; nucleotides outside the gene matches: 4. CDR3 sequence (DNA): TGCAGTGCCCCACAGGGGTATGAGCAGTTCTTC. This encodes CSAPQGYEQFF.

V is TRBV6-5 and J is TRBJ2-4, with a tentative D call TRBD2 (5 bases). The CDR3 extends over 16 amino acids. The germline V gene encodes CDR1 MNHEY and CDR2 SVGAGI. V lost 6 bases to trimming and J lost 0 bases, with 15 bases between them. The CDR3 is CASRATRIKAKNIQYF. The DNA for the CDR3 is TGTGCCAGCAGGGCCACTAGAATAAAAGCCAAAAACATTCAGTACTTC.

The chain combines TRBV7-2 with TRBJ2-7, with D perhaps matching TRBD1 (5 bases). CDR3 length: 13 residues. The V end was cut by 5 bases, the J end by 5 bases, with 13 bases between. Germline V gene data show CDR1 as SGHTA and CDR2 as FQGNSA. The CDR3 DNA reads as TGTGCCAGCAGCCCAGGGTCAACCCACGAGCAGTACTTC. Protein: CASSPGSTHEQYF.

This clonotype was counted between two and nine times. The J gene is TRBJ2-1, the V gene TRBV7-9; 9 bases line up with TRBD2. Per the germline V gene, CDR1 is SEHNR and CDR2 is FQNEAQ (reference sequence). The CDR3 consists of 15 residues. Trimming took 5 bases from V and 5 from J; bases not matched to a gene: 7. DNA for the CDR3: TGTGCCAGCAGCCCGCCGGGACTAGCTGACAATGAGCAGTTCTTC. It codes for CASSPPGLADNEQFF.

This clonotype has just a few counts. The chain employs TRBV11-2 and TRBJ2-1; D is unclear. Germline V gives CDR1 SGHAT, CDR2 FQNNGV. Deletions cut 3 bases from V and 6 bases from J, with 15 bases between. This CDR3 contains 15 residues. CDR3 sequence: CASSLGTSRPNEQFF. The CDR3 nucleotides are TGTGCCAGCAGCTTGGGAACATCCCGCCCCAATGAGCAGTTCTTC.

The chain links TRBV4-1 to TRBJ2-1, with 10 bases matching TRBD2. V lost 6 bases, J lost 1 base, and 3 bases stayed unmatched. The CDR3 sequence is 15 residues long. CDR1 and CDR2 from the germline V gene are MGHRA and YSYEKL. The CDR3 is CASSPSGSSYNEQFF. The CDR3 DNA is TGCGCCAGCAGTCCTAGCGGGAGTTCCTACAATGAGCAGTTCTTC.

The chain carries TRBV7-6 and TRBJ2-5; 9 nucleotides agree with TRBD1. CDR3 size: 16 residues. Germline lookup yields CDR1 SGHVS and CDR2 FNYEAQ. The trim removed 5 bases at V and 5 bases at J, leaving 12 bases unmatched. The CDR3 coding sequence is TGTGCCAGCAGCGCCCTACCGGGACAGGGATACGAGACCCAGTACTTC. Translating gives CASSALPGQGYETQYF.

The rearrangement joins TRBV30 to TRBJ1-4, with D hard to call. The V gene's germline CDR1 is GTSNPN and CDR2 SVGIG (reference sequence). Trimming stripped 4 bases from V and 8 bases from J, with 14 bases between. This CDR3 contains 13 residues. In nucleotides, the CDR3 is TGTGCCTGGACAGCCGATCCTAGGGAAAAACTGTTTTTT. It encodes CAWTADPREKLFF.

This clonotype was recorded a few times. The chain links TRBV27 to TRBJ2-5, with 9 bases that match TRBD1. The CDR3 runs to 14 residues. Looked up from germline, CDR1 is MNHEY and CDR2 is SMNVEV (reference sequence). J was trimmed by 5 bases and V by 5 bases; bases with no gene match: 6. The CDR3 DNA reads as TGTGCCAGCAGTGAAACAGGGGGCCGCGAGACCCAGTACTTC. Its translation is CASSETGGRETQYF.

Only a few counts were recorded for this clonotype. J is TRBJ1-1 and V is TRBV6-6; D is unresolved. CDR1 MNHNY and CDR2 SVGAGI come from the germline V gene (reference sequence). V was shortened by 2 bases and J by 0 bases, with 10 bases between the two germline ends. The length of the CDR3 is 15 residues. The CDR3 DNA sequence: TGTGCCAGCAGTTACAGGGTTAACCTGAACACTGAAGCTTTCTTT. It codes for CASSYRVNLNTEAFF.

Concerning this clonotype: A junction end diverges from the germline sequence, so it may reflect a read error. V gene TRBV7-9 combines with J gene TRBJ2-7; the D is unclear. Germline V gives CDR1 SEHNR, CDR2 FQNEAQ (reference sequence). This CDR3 region has 13 residues. The CDR3 spells CDSSLTSSYEQYF. Written as DNA, the CDR3 is TGTGACAGCAGCTTAACCAGCTCCTACGAGCAGTACTTC.

The chain links TRBV20-1 to TRBJ2-5, with TRBD1 matching 7 bases. Germline CDR1 and CDR2: DFQATT and SNEGSKA (reference sequence). There are 13 residues in the CDR3. J gave up 2 bases and V 6 bases, and 6 bases lay outside the gene matches. The CDR3 spells CSADRVEQETQYF. CDR3 sequence (DNA): TGCAGTGCCGACAGGGTAGAACAAGAGACCCAGTACTTC.

This chain uses TRBV15 with TRBJ1-3; D call uncertain. The CDR3 sequence is 16 residues long. Germline V CDR1 and CDR2: LNHNV, YYDKDF (reference sequence). V was cut by 3 bases and J by 0 bases, with 12 bases left in between. DNA for the CDR3: TGTGCCACCAGCAGTCCGGAACACTTCTCTGGAAACACCATATATTTT. This translates into CATSSPEHFSGNTIYF.

This clonotype has ten or more counts. The chain links TRBV12-3 or TRBV12-4 to TRBJ2-1; 8 positions match TRBD1. J was trimmed by 4 bases and V by 2 bases; bases with no gene match: 4. This CDR3 comprises 15 residues. CDR3 in amino acids: CASSLSRTGYNEQFF. CDR3 DNA: TGTGCCAGCAGTTTATCCCGGACAGGGTACAATGAGCAGTTCTTC.

This chain connects TRBV5-1 to TRBJ2-7; 12 bases line up with TRBD2. The V gene end was trimmed by 2 bases and the J gene end by 2 bases; junction bases not matched to a gene: 5. The germline gives CDR1 SGHRS, CDR2 YFSETQ. The CDR3 runs 16 residues. The CDR3 here is CASSFWTSGTPYEQYF. The CDR3 DNA sequence: TGCGCCAGCAGCTTCTGGACTAGCGGGACTCCCTACGAGCAGTACTTC.